The sequence of this T cell receptor (beta chain) was determined in a study of blood T cell repertoires in COVID-19. Sequencing used immunoSEQ multiplex PCR; TCRdb keeps in-frame clones, though not all of them. The data contain under 250,000 clones, around 84% of them singletons. The CDR3 length is 13 residues. The V gene lost 2 bases and the J gene lost 4 bases, with 6 bases spanning the gap. Germline V lookup: CDR1 MNHEY, CDR2 SMNVEV (reference sequence). Material: peripheral blood. The chain combines TRBV27 with TRBJ1-5; D is unclear. This receptor was taken from a woman aged 55-69 years who had recovered from COVID-19. As DNA, the CDR3 is TGTGCCAGCAGTTTAAACAGAAATCAGCCCCAGCATTTT. Amino acid sequence: CASSLNRNQPQHF.